These 6 T cell receptor beta chains came from one sample sequenced in a study of blood T cells in healthy people across ages. Primed by a sample-barcoded 5' primer and a J-beta primer mix, a second PCR proceeded for 7 to 11 cycles. Each CDR3 protein gets one entry after TCRdb re-called the 5' RACE reads with MiXCR. The repertoire includes about 730,000 distinct CDR3 sequences, 43% of them detected once, and around a fifth sits in the top ten. Sequencing input: blood. All receptors come from a woman in her fifties or sixties in good health.

This clonotype was recorded a few times. The chain has TRBV13 and TRBJ2-7; 10 positions agree with TRBD1. The CDR3 is 15 amino acids. Looked up from germline, CDR1 is PRHDT and CDR2 is FYEKMQ (reference sequence). Trimming took 2 bases from V and 1 from J; bases not matched to a gene: 2. CDR3 sequence (DNA): TGTGCCAGCAGCTTACGGGACAGGGGTTCCTACGAGCAGTACTTC. As protein: CASSLRDRGSYEQYF.

V usage is TRBV7-3 and J usage is TRBJ2-5; 13 bases are a match to TRBD2. The CDR3 is made up of 16 amino acids. The V segment lost 5 bases and the J segment 11 bases; nucleotides outside the gene matches: 14. The germline CDR1 and CDR2 sequences are SGHTA and FQGTGA. The CDR3 is CASSPGTSGNYNEQYF. In DNA, the CDR3 is TGTGCCAGCAGCCCCGGGACTAGCGGGAACTACAATGAGCAGTACTTC.

This chain joins TRBV4-2 and TRBJ2-3; 12 bases map to TRBD2. This CDR3 has 18 amino acids. Per the germline V gene, CDR1 is LGHNA and CDR2 is YNFKEQ. V was pared by 1 base and J by 3 bases, with 8 bases of the junction left unmatched. The CDR3 nucleotides are TGTGCCAGCAGCCAAGCTCGGCTAGCGGGGGGGCTTACAGATACGCAGTATTTT. Translated, it gives CASSQARLAGGLTDTQYF.

The chain links TRBV10-3 to TRBJ2-1, with 13 bases lining up with TRBD2. The CDR3 has 20 residues. V trimming: 6 bases; J trimming: 9 bases; junction bases outside the gene matches: 23. Germline V gene lookup returns CDR1 ENHRY and CDR2 SYGVKD. As DNA, the CDR3 is TGTGCCATCAGGTCACCCAAGGGACTAGCGGGAACGAAGCTTAGGGGTGAGCAGTTCTTC. Its translation: CAIRSPKGLAGTKLRGEQFF.

The chain employs TRBV5-1 and TRBJ2-5, with D perhaps TRBD1 (5 bases). CDR1 SGHRS and CDR2 YFSETQ come from the germline V gene. Trimming removed 0 bases at V and 4 bases at J, with 16 bases between. CDR3 size: 16 residues. CDR3 residues: CASSLGALGVSETQYF. The CDR3 DNA is TGCGCCAGCAGCTTGGGAGCCCTAGGGGTATCAGAGACCCAGTACTTC.

There are a few counts of this clonotype. The rearrangement links TRBV5-4 to TRBJ2-1, with TRBD1 identical over 9 bases. V lost 5 bases, J lost 0 bases, and 6 bases stayed unmatched. This CDR3 has 16 residues. Germline V CDR1 and CDR2: SGHNT, YYREEE (reference sequence). CDR3 residues: CASRTGQGSSYNEQFF. The CDR3 bases are TGTGCCAGCAGGACGGGACAGGGAAGCTCCTACAATGAGCAGTTCTTC.